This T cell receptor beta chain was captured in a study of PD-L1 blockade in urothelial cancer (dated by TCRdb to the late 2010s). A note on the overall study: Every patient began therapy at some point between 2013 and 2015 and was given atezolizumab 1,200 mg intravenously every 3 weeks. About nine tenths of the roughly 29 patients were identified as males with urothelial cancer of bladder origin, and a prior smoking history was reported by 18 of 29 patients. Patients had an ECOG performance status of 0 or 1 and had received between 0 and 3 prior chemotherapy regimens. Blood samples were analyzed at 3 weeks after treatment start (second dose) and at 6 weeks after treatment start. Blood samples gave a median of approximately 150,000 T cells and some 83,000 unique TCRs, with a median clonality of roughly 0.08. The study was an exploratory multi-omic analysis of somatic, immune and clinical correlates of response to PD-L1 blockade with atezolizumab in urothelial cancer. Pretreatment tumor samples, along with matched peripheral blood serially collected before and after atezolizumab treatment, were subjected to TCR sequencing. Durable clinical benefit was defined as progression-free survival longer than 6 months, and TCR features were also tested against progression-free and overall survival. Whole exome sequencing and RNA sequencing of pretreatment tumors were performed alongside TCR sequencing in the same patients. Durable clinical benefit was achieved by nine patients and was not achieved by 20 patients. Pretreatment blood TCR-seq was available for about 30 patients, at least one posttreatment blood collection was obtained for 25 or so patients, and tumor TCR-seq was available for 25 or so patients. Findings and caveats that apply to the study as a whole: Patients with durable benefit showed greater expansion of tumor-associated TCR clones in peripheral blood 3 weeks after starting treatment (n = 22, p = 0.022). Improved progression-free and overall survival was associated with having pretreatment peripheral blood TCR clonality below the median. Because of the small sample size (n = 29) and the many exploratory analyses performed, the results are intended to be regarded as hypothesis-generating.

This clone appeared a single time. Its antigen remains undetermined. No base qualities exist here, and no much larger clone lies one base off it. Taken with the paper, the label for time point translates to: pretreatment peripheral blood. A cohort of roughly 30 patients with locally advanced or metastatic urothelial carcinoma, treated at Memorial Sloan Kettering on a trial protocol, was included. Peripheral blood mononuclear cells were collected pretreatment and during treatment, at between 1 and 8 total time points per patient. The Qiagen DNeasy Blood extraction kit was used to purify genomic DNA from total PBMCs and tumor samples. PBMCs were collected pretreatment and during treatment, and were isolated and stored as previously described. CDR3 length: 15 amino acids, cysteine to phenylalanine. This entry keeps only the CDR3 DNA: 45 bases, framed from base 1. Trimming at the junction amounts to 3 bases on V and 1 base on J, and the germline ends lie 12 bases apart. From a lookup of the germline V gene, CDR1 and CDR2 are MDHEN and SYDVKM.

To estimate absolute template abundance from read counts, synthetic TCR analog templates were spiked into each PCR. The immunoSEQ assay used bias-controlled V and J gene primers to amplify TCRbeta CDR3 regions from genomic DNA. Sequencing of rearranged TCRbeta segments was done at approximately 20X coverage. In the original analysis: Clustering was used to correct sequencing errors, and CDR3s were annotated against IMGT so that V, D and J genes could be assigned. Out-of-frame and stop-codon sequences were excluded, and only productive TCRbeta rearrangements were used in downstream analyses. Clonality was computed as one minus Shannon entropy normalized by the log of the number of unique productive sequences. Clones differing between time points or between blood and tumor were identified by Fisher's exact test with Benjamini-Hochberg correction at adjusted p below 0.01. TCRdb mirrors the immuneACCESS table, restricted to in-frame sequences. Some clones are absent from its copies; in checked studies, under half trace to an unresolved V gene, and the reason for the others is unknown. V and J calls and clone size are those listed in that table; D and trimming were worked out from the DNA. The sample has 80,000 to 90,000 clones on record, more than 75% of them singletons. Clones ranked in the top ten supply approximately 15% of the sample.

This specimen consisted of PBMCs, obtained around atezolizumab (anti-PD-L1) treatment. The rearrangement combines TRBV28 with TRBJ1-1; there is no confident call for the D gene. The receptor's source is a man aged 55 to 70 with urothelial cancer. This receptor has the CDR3 CASSLGRTGNTEAFF. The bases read TGTGCCAGCAGTTTGGGAAGGACTGGGAACACTGAAGCTTTCTTT. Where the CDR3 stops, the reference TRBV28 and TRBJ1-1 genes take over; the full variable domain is DVKVTQSSRYLVKRTGEKVFLECVQDMDHENMFWYRQDPGLGLRLIYFSYDVKMKEKGDIPEGYSVSREKKERFSLILESASTNQTSMYLCASSLGRTGNTEAFFGQGTRLTVV.